This T cell receptor beta chain stems from a study of beta chain features in type 1 diabetes. Study observations and caveats: Type 1 diabetes patients had moderately but significantly shorter TCRB CDR3s in all four CD4+ subsets.

After removal of 1 base from V and 7 bases from J, the junction contained 9 bases not matched to a gene. The germline V gene encodes CDR1 MGHRA and CDR2 YSYEKL. The length of the CDR3 is 17 residues. This clone was picked up a small number of times. Its antigen is as yet unknown. The entirety of the isolated RNA underwent reverse transcription, so expressed TCRB transcripts were sequenced. Produced via immunoSEQ multiplex PCR; TCRdb's table is partial and in-frame only. This table holds about 650,000 clones, roughly 12% found once. This rearrangement joins TRBV4-1 to TRBJ2-1; 11 bases are shared with TRBD2. The sample was naive CD4+ T cells from blood. This receptor was obtained from a man aged 30 to 39 with type 1 diabetes. CDR3 sequence: CASSQGLAGGPPNEQFF. The CDR3 DNA follows: TGCGCCAGCAGCCAAGGCCTAGCGGGGGGCCCCCCGAATGAGCAGTTCTTC.